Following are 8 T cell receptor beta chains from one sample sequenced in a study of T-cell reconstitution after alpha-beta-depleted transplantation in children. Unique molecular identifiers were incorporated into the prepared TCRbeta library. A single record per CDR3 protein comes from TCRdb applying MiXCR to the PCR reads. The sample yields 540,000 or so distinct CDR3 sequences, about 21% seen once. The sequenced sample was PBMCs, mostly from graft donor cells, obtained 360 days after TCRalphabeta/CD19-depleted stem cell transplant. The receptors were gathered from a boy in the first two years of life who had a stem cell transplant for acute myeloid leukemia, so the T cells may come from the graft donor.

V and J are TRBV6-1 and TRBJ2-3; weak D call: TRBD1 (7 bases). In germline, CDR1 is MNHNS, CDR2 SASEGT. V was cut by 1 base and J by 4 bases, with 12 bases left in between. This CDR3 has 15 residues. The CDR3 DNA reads TGTGCCAGCAGTGAAGTCCCAGGGGGGCCAGATACGCAGTATTTT. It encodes CASSEVPGGPDTQYF.

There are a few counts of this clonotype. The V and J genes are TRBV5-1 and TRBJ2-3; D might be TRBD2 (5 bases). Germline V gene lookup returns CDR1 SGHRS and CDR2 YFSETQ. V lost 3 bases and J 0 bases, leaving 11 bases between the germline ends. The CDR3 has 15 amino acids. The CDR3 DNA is TGCGCCAGCAGCTCCCCGGAGGCTAGCACAGATACGCAGTATTTT. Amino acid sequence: CASSSPEASTDTQYF.

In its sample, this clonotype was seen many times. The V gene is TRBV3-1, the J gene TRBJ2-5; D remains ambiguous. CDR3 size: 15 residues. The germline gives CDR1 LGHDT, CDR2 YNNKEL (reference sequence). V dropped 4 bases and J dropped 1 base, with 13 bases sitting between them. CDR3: CASSLSVAFQETQYF. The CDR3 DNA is TGTGCCAGCAGCCTAAGTGTCGCGTTCCAAGAGACCCAGTACTTC.

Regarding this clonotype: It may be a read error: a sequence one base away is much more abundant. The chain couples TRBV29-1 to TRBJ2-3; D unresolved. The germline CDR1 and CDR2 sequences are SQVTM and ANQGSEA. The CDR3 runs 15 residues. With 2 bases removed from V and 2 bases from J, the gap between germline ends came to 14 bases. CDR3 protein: CSVETGRANTDTQYF. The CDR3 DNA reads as TGCAGCGTTGAAACCGGTCGAGCGAACACAGATACGCAGTATTTT.

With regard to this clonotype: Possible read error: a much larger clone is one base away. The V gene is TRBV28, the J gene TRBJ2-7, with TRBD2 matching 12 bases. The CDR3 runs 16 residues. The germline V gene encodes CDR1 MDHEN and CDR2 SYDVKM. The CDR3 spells CASSSPGLAGSYEQCF. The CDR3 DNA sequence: TGTGCCAGCAGCTCCCCTGGACTAGCGGGGTCCTACGAGCAGTGCTTC.

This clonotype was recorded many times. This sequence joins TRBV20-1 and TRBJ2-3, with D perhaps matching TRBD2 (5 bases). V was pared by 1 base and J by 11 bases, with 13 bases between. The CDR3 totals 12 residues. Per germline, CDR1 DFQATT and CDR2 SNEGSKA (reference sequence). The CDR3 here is CSARAGERGQYF. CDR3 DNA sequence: TGCAGTGCTAGAGCGGGCGAACGGGGGCAGTATTTT.

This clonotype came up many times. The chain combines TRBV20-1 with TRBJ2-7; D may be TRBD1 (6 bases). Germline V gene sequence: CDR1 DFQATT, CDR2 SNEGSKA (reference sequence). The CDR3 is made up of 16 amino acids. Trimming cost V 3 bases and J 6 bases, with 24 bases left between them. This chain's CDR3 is CSASSEGGGDLFEQYV. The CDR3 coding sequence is TGCAGTGCTAGTTCTGAAGGGGGTGGGGATCTATTCGAGCAGTACGTC.

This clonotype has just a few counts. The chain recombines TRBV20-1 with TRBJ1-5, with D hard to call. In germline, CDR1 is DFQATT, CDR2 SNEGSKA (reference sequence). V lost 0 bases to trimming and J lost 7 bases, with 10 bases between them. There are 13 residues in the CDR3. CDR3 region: CSARDWFDQPQHF. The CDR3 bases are TGCAGTGCTAGAGATTGGTTCGACCAGCCCCAGCATTTT.